Listed below are T cell receptor beta chains from one sample, sequenced in a study of blood T cell repertoires in COVID-19. Only in-frame clones appear in the TCRdb table, and some are missing; sequencing was by immunoSEQ multiplex PCR. The table shows roughly 150,000 clones, with 65% to 90% occurring only once. Input material: peripheral blood. Receptors were obtained from a man aged 50-59 years with acute or convalescent COVID-19. Each CDR3 is given with its conserved first and last residue. A D gene is named only where the DNA matches it firmly. Size tells how often a clone was seen (once, few, many) or the class of an expanded clone, and some rows leave it out.

CDR3: CASSLGGQAIFYEQYF
DNA: TGTGCCAGCAGCTTGGGGGGACAGGCGATTTTCTACGAGCAGTACTTC
D: TRBD1
size: NA
J: TRBJ2-7
V: TRBV5-6

CDR3: CAPGSGHNSPLHF
DNA: TGTGCCCCCGGGTCAGGGCATAATTCACCCCTCCACTTT
D: NA
size: NA
J: TRBJ1-6
V: TRBV2

CDR3: CASSDKAGRRREKLFF
DNA: TGTGCCAGCTCAGACAAGGCAGGGCGGCGACGAGAAAAACTGTTTTTT
D: NA
size: NA
J: TRBJ1-4
V: TRBV18

CDR3: CASSLVPLTRNTEAFF
DNA: TGCGCCAGCAGCTTGGTGCCCCTAACTAGAAACACTGAAGCTTTCTTT
D: NA
size: NA
J: TRBJ1-1
V: TRBV5-1

CDR3: CASSLQGNNQPQHF
DNA: TGTGCCAGCAGCCTACAGGGTAACAATCAGCCCCAGCATTTT
D: NA
size: NA
J: TRBJ1-5
V: TRBV3-1/TRBV3-2

CDR3: CASSLGRKQGYTF
DNA: TGTGCCAGCAGTTTAGGGCGAAAGCAGGGCTACACCTTC
D: NA
size: once
J: TRBJ1-2
V: TRBV28

CDR3: CASSPGLAGSPPSLREQYF
DNA: TGTGCCAGCAGCCCGGGACTAGCGGGAAGTCCGCCATCTCTACGCGAGCAGTACTTC
D: TRBD2
size: few
J: TRBJ2-7
V: TRBV7-9

CDR3: CASTPTGGYDQPQHF
DNA: TGTGCCAGCACTCCGACAGGGGGATACGATCAGCCCCAGCATTTT
D: TRBD1
size: NA
J: TRBJ1-5
V: TRBV28

CDR3: CASSLGPDNNQPQHF
DNA: TGTGCCAGCAGCTTGGGACCGGACAACAATCAGCCCCAGCATTTT
D: NA
size: NA
J: TRBJ1-5
V: TRBV5-6

CDR3: CASSLGTGIRLFF
DNA: TGTGCCAGCAGCTTAGGAACAGGGATACGGCTGTTTTTT
D: NA
size: NA
J: TRBJ1-4
V: TRBV7-2

CDR3: CASSRELAGGSTGELFF
DNA: TGTGCCAGCAGCCGGGAACTAGCGGGAGGGTCCACCGGGGAGCTGTTTTTT
D: TRBD2
size: once
J: TRBJ2-2
V: TRBV13

CDR3: CASRKSSYNEQFF
DNA: TGTGCCAGCCGTAAGAGCTCCTACAATGAGCAGTTCTTC
D: NA
size: NA
J: TRBJ2-1
V: TRBV13

CDR3: CSANNQDTQYF
DNA: TGCAGTGCTAACAATCAAGATACGCAGTATTTT
D: NA
size: NA
J: TRBJ2-3
V: TRBV20-1

CDR3: CASSVSGPPQETQYF
DNA: TGTGCCAGCAGTGTATCAGGTCCTCCCCAAGAGACCCAGTACTTC
D: NA
size: NA
J: TRBJ2-5
V: TRBV9

CDR3: CASGYPQAFSNQPQHF
DNA: TGTGCCAGTGGTTACCCACAGGCCTTTAGCAATCAGCCCCAGCATTTT
D: NA
size: NA
J: TRBJ1-5
V: TRBV19

CDR3: CASSLEARGTGELFF
DNA: TGTGCCAGCAGCTTAGAGGCCAGGGGAACCGGGGAGCTGTTTTTT
D: NA
size: NA
J: TRBJ2-2
V: TRBV11-3

CDR3: CASRTSGGAVDTQYF
DNA: TGTGCCAGCAGAACTAGCGGGGGGGCCGTAGATACGCAGTATTTT
D: TRBD2
size: NA
J: TRBJ2-3
V: TRBV7-3

CDR3: CASSSRRAGGETQYF
DNA: TGTGCCAGCAGCTCGAGAAGAGCGGGAGGGGAGACCCAGTACTTC
D: TRBD2
size: NA
J: TRBJ2-5
V: TRBV11-2

CDR3: CAISEGGADQETQYF
DNA: TGTGCCATCAGTGAAGGGGGGGCAGACCAAGAGACCCAGTACTTC
D: NA
size: NA
J: TRBJ2-5
V: TRBV10-3

CDR3: CASNRGRGSYNEQFF
DNA: TGTGCCAGTAACCGGGGGAGAGGCTCCTACAATGAGCAGTTCTTC
D: NA
size: NA
J: TRBJ2-1
V: TRBV27

CDR3: CASSSGTGPYEQYF
DNA: TGTGCCAGCAGTTCCGGGACAGGTCCCTACGAGCAGTACTTC
D: TRBD1
size: NA
J: TRBJ2-7
V: TRBV3-1/TRBV3-2

CDR3: CASSLGSGWSNQPQHF
DNA: TGTGCCAGCAGCTTAGGTTCGGGGTGGAGCAATCAGCCCCAGCATTTT
D: NA
size: NA
J: TRBJ1-5
V: TRBV11-2

CDR3: CASSLRDFQETQYF
DNA: TGTGCCAGCAGCTTGAGGGACTTTCAAGAGACCCAGTACTTC
D: NA
size: NA
J: TRBJ2-5
V: TRBV7-9

CDR3: CATSRVGGYGYTF
DNA: TGTGCCACCAGCAGAGTGGGAGGCTATGGCTACACCTTC
D: NA
size: few
J: TRBJ1-2
V: TRBV15

CDR3: CASSLTGPANEQFF
DNA: TGTGCCAGCAGCTTGACAGGGCCGGCCAATGAGCAGTTCTTC
D: TRBD1
size: NA
J: TRBJ2-1
V: TRBV7-9

CDR3: CASSSHRQGGTDTQYF
DNA: TGTGCCAGCAGCTCACACAGACAGGGGGGCACAGATACGCAGTATTTT
D: TRBD1
size: NA
J: TRBJ2-3
V: TRBV5-8

CDR3: CATSRGGGLPWKGYTF
DNA: TGTGCCACCAGCAGAGGAGGGGGCCTACCCTGGAAGGGCTACACCTTC
D: TRBD1
size: NA
J: TRBJ1-2
V: TRBV15

CDR3: CASSYSGTGLYGYTF
DNA: TGTGCCAGCAGTTACTCGGGGACAGGGTTATATGGCTACACCTTC
D: TRBD1
size: NA
J: TRBJ1-2
V: TRBV6-5

CDR3: CASSVLINTEAFF
DNA: TGTGCCAGCAGCGTTTTAATAAACACTGAAGCTTTCTTT
D: NA
size: NA
J: TRBJ1-1
V: TRBV7-2

CDR3: CASSLGGGRSYEQYF
DNA: TGTGCCAGCAGCTTGGGGGGAGGGCGTTCCTACGAGCAGTACTTC
D: TRBD2
size: NA
J: TRBJ2-7
V: TRBV11-2

CDR3: CASSPGQGANTEAFF
DNA: TGTGCCAGCAGCCCCGGACAGGGGGCTAACACTGAAGCTTTCTTT
D: TRBD1
size: NA
J: TRBJ1-1
V: TRBV11-3

CDR3: CSARRNTEAFF
DNA: TGCAGTGCTAGGAGGAACACTGAAGCTTTCTTT
D: NA
size: NA
J: TRBJ1-1
V: TRBV20-1

CDR3: CACDRVGSRQYF
DNA: TGTGCCTGCGACAGGGTAGGGAGCCGGCAGTACTTC
D: TRBD1
size: NA
J: TRBJ2-7
V: TRBV30

CDR3: CASSLSQGRTEAFF
DNA: TGTGCCAGCAGCTTAAGCCAGGGTAGAACTGAAGCTTTCTTT
D: NA
size: NA
J: TRBJ1-1
V: TRBV7-8

CDR3: CASSPQSQSNTGELFF
DNA: TGTGCCAGCTCACCACAATCACAGTCGAACACCGGGGAGCTGTTTTTT
D: NA
size: NA
J: TRBJ2-2
V: TRBV18

CDR3: CASSIKQGFGNQPQHF
DNA: TGTGCCAGTAGTATAAAACAGGGCTTCGGCAATCAGCCCCAGCATTTT
D: NA
size: NA
J: TRBJ1-5
V: TRBV19

CDR3: CATSTSGRAWETQYF
DNA: TGCGCCACTTCGACTAGCGGGAGGGCCTGGGAGACCCAGTACTTC
D: TRBD2
size: NA
J: TRBJ2-5
V: TRBV10-2

CDR3: CASSPQGLFYEQYF
DNA: TGCGCCAGCAGCCCCCAGGGACTTTTCTACGAGCAGTACTTC
D: NA
size: NA
J: TRBJ2-7
V: TRBV5-1

CDR3: CASRGTGHTEAFF
DNA: TGTGCCAGCAGGGGGACAGGACACACTGAAGCTTTCTTT
D: TRBD1
size: NA
J: TRBJ1-1
V: TRBV12-3/TRBV12-4

CDR3: CASRMTSGTGIEQFF
DNA: TGTGCCAGTAGGATGACTAGCGGGACGGGGATTGAGCAGTTCTTC
D: TRBD2
size: NA
J: TRBJ2-1
V: TRBV19

CDR3: CAWRRRETQYF
DNA: TGTGCCTGGCGGAGAAGAGAGACCCAGTACTTC
D: NA
size: NA
J: TRBJ2-5
V: TRBV30

CDR3: CASSTGNPGNEQFF
DNA: TGCGCCAGCAGCACCGGGAACCCGGGGAATGAGCAGTTCTTC
D: NA
size: NA
J: TRBJ2-1
V: TRBV5-1

CDR3: CASSDDWTLHF
DNA: TGTGCCAGCAGTGACGACTGGACCCTCCACTTT
D: NA
size: few
J: TRBJ1-6
V: TRBV6-1

CDR3: CASRTGERGYTF
DNA: TGCGCCAGCAGAACAGGGGAACGCGGCTACACCTTC
D: TRBD1
size: NA
J: TRBJ1-2
V: TRBV10-2

CDR3: CASSRRDEQFF
DNA: TGTGCCAGCAGTCGGAGGGATGAGCAGTTCTTC
D: NA
size: few
J: TRBJ2-1
V: TRBV28

CDR3: CASSQDRSGGNTIYF
DNA: TGTGCCAGCAGCCAAGACAGGTCAGGAGGAAACACCATATATTTT
D: NA
size: few
J: TRBJ1-3
V: TRBV11-2

CDR3: CASRRTMTGEAFF
DNA: TGCGCCAGCAGACGGACTATGACAGGGGAAGCTTTCTTT
D: TRBD1
size: NA
J: TRBJ1-1
V: TRBV10-1